Described below is a single T cell receptor beta chain sequence and its context. Antigen specificity is unknown. An end of the junction differs from the germline gene, which may be a read error. Three rounds of nested PCR, following a modified ARM-PCR protocol, produced the TCRbeta library. Each CDR3 protein gets one entry after TCRdb re-called the multiplex PCR reads with MiXCR. The sample records approximately 47,000 distinct CDR3 sequences, more than 55% being singletons. RNA was extracted from bulk tissue without any cell sorting. More than 3 cm separated this lung sample from the edge of the tumor. This sample was taken from a study of tumor and adjacent non-tumor tissue in lung cancer. In the study overall: There were 11 to 13 adenocarcinoma, a couple of squamous cell carcinoma and 1 small cell lung cancer cases. Study-wide results and limits: Top 100 clones took a larger repertoire share in normal lung.

The CDR3 spans 15 residues. Germline loops: CDR1 DFQATT, CDR2 SNEGSKA (reference sequence). Sequencing used distant non-tumor lung tissue. The sequence derives from a woman in her seventies with non-small cell lung cancer. This chain uses TRBV20-1 with TRBJ2-7, with D perhaps matching TRBD1 (7 bases). The CDR3 DNA reads TGCAGTGCTAGAGATCCCCCAGGGGGGATTTACGAGCAATACTTC. This codes for CSARDPPGGIYEQYF.